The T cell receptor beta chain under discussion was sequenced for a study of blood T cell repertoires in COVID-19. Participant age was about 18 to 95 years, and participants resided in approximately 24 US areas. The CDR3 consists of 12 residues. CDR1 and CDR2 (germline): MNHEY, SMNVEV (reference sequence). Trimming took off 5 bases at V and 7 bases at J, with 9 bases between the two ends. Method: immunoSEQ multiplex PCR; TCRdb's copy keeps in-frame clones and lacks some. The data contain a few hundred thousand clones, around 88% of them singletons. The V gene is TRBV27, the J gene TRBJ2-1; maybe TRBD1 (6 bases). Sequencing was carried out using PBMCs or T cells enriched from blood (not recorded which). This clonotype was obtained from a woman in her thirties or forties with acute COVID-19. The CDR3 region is CASSTRGNEQFF. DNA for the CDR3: TGTGCCAGCAGTACCAGGGGTAATGAGCAGTTCTTC.